The 2 T cell receptor beta chains below were found in one sample sequenced in a study of response to subunit inactivated influenza vaccine. TCRdb analysed the RT-PCR reads with MiXCR anew, one entry per CDR3 protein. The top ten hold 9.5% to 13% of the sample, which has hundreds of thousands of distinct CDR3 sequences, approximately 14% seen once. Sequences were derived from PBMCs from blood, sampled about 13 days after vaccination. These receptors originate from a man aged 50 or older who received an inactivated influenza vaccine.

A few counts support this clonotype. This chain joins TRBV28 and TRBJ1-1; no clear D. From germline, CDR1 is MDHEN and CDR2 SYDVKM. CDR3 size: 15 residues. With 5 bases removed from V and 4 bases from J, the gap between germline ends came to 17 bases. CDR3 coding DNA: TGTGCCAGCAGTCTTACCCCGGCGGGAGTCACTGAAGCTTTCTTT. Its translation is CASSLTPAGVTEAFF.

V is TRBV19 and J is TRBJ2-7; weak D call: TRBD2 (5 bases). V was cut by 8 bases and J by 0 bases, with 14 bases left in between. In germline, CDR1 is LNHDA, CDR2 SQIVND (reference sequence). There are 14 residues in the CDR3. The CDR3 sequence is CASGGSGSSYEQYF. The CDR3 nucleotides are TGTGCCAGTGGAGGTTCGGGCAGCTCCTACGAGCAGTACTTC. The full variable domain, with the rest looked up from reference TRBV19 and TRBJ2-7, is DGGITQSPKYLFRKEGQNVTLSCEQNLNHDAMYWYRQDPGQGLRLIYYSQIVNDFQKGDIAEGYSVSREKKESFPLTVTSAQKNPTAFYLCASGGSGSSYEQYFGPGTRLTVT.